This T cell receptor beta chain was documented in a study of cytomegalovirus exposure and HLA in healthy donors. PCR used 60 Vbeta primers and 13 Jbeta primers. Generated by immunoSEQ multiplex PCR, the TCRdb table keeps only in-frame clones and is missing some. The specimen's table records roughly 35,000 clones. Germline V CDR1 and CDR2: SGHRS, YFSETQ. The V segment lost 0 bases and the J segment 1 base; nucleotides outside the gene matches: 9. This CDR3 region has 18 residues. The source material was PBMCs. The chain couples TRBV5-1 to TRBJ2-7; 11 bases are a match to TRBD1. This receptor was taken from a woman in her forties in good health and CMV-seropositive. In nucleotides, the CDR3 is TGCGCCAGCAGCTTGGGGGTAGTAGGGACAGGGGGATCCTACGAGCAGTACTTC. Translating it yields CASSLGVVGTGGSYEQYF.